The 5 T cell receptor beta chains presented below share a single source sample, sequenced in a study of CD8+CD57+ T cells in acquired aplastic anemia. For CDR3 and TCR beta VDJ profiling, genomic DNA was the template used. TCRdb re-called the reads through MiXCR, storing one row per CDR3 protein. The sample shows about half a million distinct CDR3 sequences, around 30% of them seen only once. Flow cytometry had shown expanded CD8+CD57+ cells in the patients chosen for sequencing. Sequencing was carried out using sorted CD4+, CD8+, or CD8+CD57+ T cells (not recorded which) from PBMCs. The receptors stem from a human donor with aplastic anemia.

This clonotype was observed at least ten times. The V call is TRBV5-6, the J call TRBJ2-1; D remains ambiguous. The CDR3 extends over 11 amino acids. V lost 1 base and J 9 bases, leaving 5 bases between the germline ends. Germline CDR1 and CDR2: SGHDT and YYEEEE. The CDR3 reads CASSLLREQFF. The CDR3 DNA follows: TGTGCCAGCAGCTTGTTGCGTGAGCAGTTCTTC.

This clonotype showed up just a few times. The V call is TRBV7-2, the J call TRBJ2-7; D may be TRBD1 or TRBD2 (5 bases each). There are 15 residues in the CDR3. CDR1 and CDR2 from the germline V gene are SGHTA and FQGNSA. V was pared by 7 bases and J by 0 bases, with 16 bases between. This chain's CDR3 is CASTFGASSSYEQYF. The CDR3 bases are TGTGCCAGCACCTTCGGGGCGTCGAGCTCCTACGAGCAGTACTTC.

This clonotype was seen repeatedly, ten times or more. The V and J genes are TRBV10-3 and TRBJ1-2; D remains unclear. The germline V gene has CDR1 ENHRY and CDR2 SYGVKD. The CDR3 is 14 residues long. Trimming cost V 3 bases and J 4 bases, with 12 bases left between them. In DNA form, the CDR3 reads TGTGCCATCAGTGAAACCCCCCCTGTCTATGGCTACACCTTC. This codes for CAISETPPVYGYTF.

With respect to this clonotype: The final CDR3 position lacks the conserved phenylalanine or tryptophan, pointing to a likely read error. The chain is built from TRBV7-9 and TRBJ2-7; D remains ambiguous. CDR3 length: 14 residues. V was shortened by 5 bases and J by 3 bases, with 14 bases between the two germline ends. Germline assignment: CDR1 SEHNR and CDR2 FQNEAQ (reference sequence). The CDR3 DNA sequence: TGTGCCAGCAGCGATAGGGTATCGAGCTACGAGCAGTACCTC. Translated, it gives CASSDRVSSYEQYL.

Ten or more counts support this clonotype. The CDR3 sequence: CASSIGGQVNQPQHF. DNA of the CDR3: TGTGCCAGTAGTATTGGTGGACAGGTAAATCAGCCCCAGCATTTT. The chain links TRBV19 to TRBJ1-5; 7 nucleotides match TRBD1. CDR1 and CDR2 (germline): LNHDA, SQIVND (reference sequence). This CDR3 spans 15 amino acids. J gave up 4 bases and V 3 bases, and 6 bases lay outside the gene matches.